The T cell receptor beta chain under discussion was sequenced for a study of control samples from healthy donors and cancer patients. The germline CDR1 and CDR2 sequences are LGHNA and YSLEER. With 0 bases removed from V and 15 bases from J, the gap between germline ends came to 14 bases. The CDR3 runs to 13 residues. This table comes from immunoSEQ multiplex PCR, and its TCRdb copy is limited to in-frame clones, with some not included. Among 6,000 or so clones listed, over 60% were seen once. The J gene is TRBJ2-2, the V gene TRBV4-3; weak D call: TRBD1 (5 bases). Sequences were obtained from formalin-fixed, paraffin-embedded tissue. The TCR was taken from a male donor with melanoma. Here the CDR3 reads CASSQDPKGLVFF. CDR3 sequence (DNA): TGCGCCAGCAGCCAAGATCCCAAGGGGTTGGTGTTTTTT.